The rows below give T cell receptor beta chains drawn from one sample of a study of OX40 agonist ivuxolimab in advanced cancers. Profiling relied on immunoSEQ multiplex PCR, and the TCRdb table lists in-frame clones only, not all of them. This table has 75,000 to 80,000 clones, about 94% appearing once. Material: CD4+ or CD8+ T cells sorted from blood, obtained in a trial of the OX40 agonist ivuxolimab. The receptors were sampled from an adult with an advanced solid tumor such as melanoma, head and neck, liver or kidney cancer. Both conserved end residues are part of each CDR3. The order of the fields is V gene, J gene, D gene, clone size, CDR3 DNA, CDR3 protein. D genes are given only for firm matches. Not every row has a clone size; where given, it reads once, few, many or a size class.

v_gene: TRBV28
j_gene: TRBJ2-1
d_gene: TRBD2
abundance: NA
CDR3nt: TGTGCCAGCAGTTTACCAGGGACTAGCGGAGGGGACAATGAGCAGTTCTTC
CDR3aa: CASSLPGTSGGDNEQFF

v_gene: TRBV7-2
j_gene: TRBJ2-3
d_gene: NA
abundance: NA
CDR3nt: TGTGCCAGCAGCTTACCCCTATGGGCGAGCGGAGATAGCACAGATACGCAGTATTTT
CDR3aa: CASSLPLWASGDSTDTQYF

v_gene: TRBV7-2
j_gene: TRBJ2-2
d_gene: TRBD2
abundance: NA
CDR3nt: TGTGCCAGCAGCCCAGAGCGGGAGGCACCACCTAACACCGGGGAGCTGTTTTTT
CDR3aa: CASSPEREAPPNTGELFF

v_gene: TRBV5-6
j_gene: TRBJ2-7
d_gene: TRBD1
abundance: NA
CDR3nt: TGTGCCAGCAGTTCCTTACCGGGACAGGGCTACGAGCAGTACTTC
CDR3aa: CASSSLPGQGYEQYF

v_gene: TRBV5-8
j_gene: TRBJ2-7
d_gene: TRBD2
abundance: NA
CDR3nt: TGTGCCAGCAGCATCGGGACTAGCGGGAGCTCCTACGAGCAGTACTTC
CDR3aa: CASSIGTSGSSYEQYF

v_gene: TRBV29-1
j_gene: TRBJ2-2
d_gene: NA
abundance: NA
CDR3nt: TGCAGCGCCTGGTGGGGAACCGGGGAGCTGTTTTTT
CDR3aa: CSAWWGTGELFF

v_gene: TRBV4-3
j_gene: TRBJ1-5
d_gene: NA
abundance: NA
CDR3nt: TGCGCCAGCAGCCAATACAGGGATAGCAATCAGCCCCAGCATTTT
CDR3aa: CASSQYRDSNQPQHF

v_gene: TRBV7-9
j_gene: TRBJ2-7
d_gene: NA
abundance: NA
CDR3nt: TGTGCCAGCTCCGGCCTGGTCGAGCAGTACTTC
CDR3aa: CASSGLVEQYF

v_gene: TRBV4-1
j_gene: TRBJ2-7
d_gene: TRBD1
abundance: NA
CDR3nt: TGCGCCAGCAGACCGGGACAGGGGGTATACGAGCAGTACTTC
CDR3aa: CASRPGQGVYEQYF

v_gene: TRBV4-1
j_gene: TRBJ2-3
d_gene: NA
abundance: NA
CDR3nt: TGCGCCAGCAGCCAAGACAGGTCAGGGAGATGGGCAGATACGCAGTATTTT
CDR3aa: CASSQDRSGRWADTQYF

v_gene: TRBV9
j_gene: TRBJ1-2
d_gene: TRBD1
abundance: NA
CDR3nt: TGTGCCAGCAGTCGAGGCCGGGACAGGGTCCTTTTCGGCTACACCTTC
CDR3aa: CASSRGRDRVLFGYTF

v_gene: TRBV27
j_gene: TRBJ2-7
d_gene: NA
abundance: NA
CDR3nt: TGTGCCAGCAGTTTAAATATGCGAGGGGAGTCCTACGAGCAGTACTTC
CDR3aa: CASSLNMRGESYEQYF

v_gene: TRBV6-4
j_gene: TRBJ2-5
d_gene: NA
abundance: NA
CDR3nt: TGTGCCAGCAGTGACTCGACACGGGACATGAAAAAGACCCAGTACTTC
CDR3aa: CASSDSTRDMKKTQYF

v_gene: TRBV30
j_gene: TRBJ2-7
d_gene: NA
abundance: NA
CDR3nt: TGTGCCTGGGCTCGCAGGGAACACTACGAGCAGTACTTC
CDR3aa: CAWARREHYEQYF

v_gene: TRBV6-1
j_gene: TRBJ2-1
d_gene: NA
abundance: NA
CDR3nt: TGTGCCAGCAGTGACCTTCTATACGATCCCGATGAGCAGTTCTTC
CDR3aa: CASSDLLYDPDEQFF

v_gene: TRBV4-3
j_gene: TRBJ2-3
d_gene: NA
abundance: NA
CDR3nt: TGCGCCAGCAGCCAAGATCGGGCGGGACAGCGAAGCACAGATACGCAGTATTTT
CDR3aa: CASSQDRAGQRSTDTQYF

v_gene: TRBV5-4
j_gene: TRBJ2-6
d_gene: NA
abundance: NA
CDR3nt: TGTGCCAGCCTCAATGCGGACAGTTTGAGCTCTGGGGCCAACGTCCTGACTTTC
CDR3aa: CASLNADSLSSGANVLTF

v_gene: TRBV6-5
j_gene: TRBJ2-7
d_gene: TRBD1
abundance: NA
CDR3nt: TGTGCCAGCAGAAACACCGGGACAGCAATCGACGAGCAGTACTTC
CDR3aa: CASRNTGTAIDEQYF

v_gene: TRBV28
j_gene: TRBJ2-7
d_gene: TRBD2
abundance: NA
CDR3nt: TGTGCCAGCAGTCACTCCTACCGGACAGTTAGCGGGGACTACGAGCAGTACTTC
CDR3aa: CASSHSYRTVSGDYEQYF

v_gene: TRBV6-1
j_gene: TRBJ2-2
d_gene: NA
abundance: once
CDR3nt: TGTGCCAGCAGTCACACAGGGCCCACCGGGGAGCTGTTTTTT
CDR3aa: CASSHTGPTGELFF

v_gene: TRBV13
j_gene: TRBJ2-2
d_gene: NA
abundance: NA
CDR3nt: TGTGCCAGCAGCCCGGGTGGCGGGGAGCTGTTTTTT
CDR3aa: CASSPGGGELFF

v_gene: TRBV23-1
j_gene: TRBJ1-5
d_gene: NA
abundance: NA
CDR3nt: TGCGCCAGCAGTCACCCGGGGGGTCGGGGCGCCTGTCGGTATAGCAATCAGCCCCAGCATTTT
CDR3aa: CASSHPGGRGACRYSNQPQHF

v_gene: TRBV28
j_gene: TRBJ2-7
d_gene: NA
abundance: NA
CDR3nt: TGTGCCAGCAGTCGCGCCGTCTACGAGCAGTACTTC
CDR3aa: CASSRAVYEQYF

v_gene: TRBV27
j_gene: TRBJ1-1
d_gene: NA
abundance: NA
CDR3nt: TGTGCCAGCAGTTTCTACAGGGACACTGAAGCTTTCTTT
CDR3aa: CASSFYRDTEAFF

v_gene: TRBV27
j_gene: TRBJ1-5
d_gene: NA
abundance: NA
CDR3nt: TGTGCCAGCAGTCCAGTTCAGGTTAGGGGTAATCAGCCCCAGCATTTT
CDR3aa: CASSPVQVRGNQPQHF

v_gene: TRBV7-6
j_gene: TRBJ2-1
d_gene: NA
abundance: NA
CDR3nt: TGTGCCAGCAGCTTAGCGGCGCTGTACAATGAGCAGTTCTTC
CDR3aa: CASSLAALYNEQFF

v_gene: TRBV19
j_gene: TRBJ2-1
d_gene: TRBD2
abundance: NA
CDR3nt: TGTGCCAGTAGTATTTCCGGGAGGCCTTACAATGAGCAGTTCTTC
CDR3aa: CASSISGRPYNEQFF

v_gene: TRBV4-1
j_gene: TRBJ2-1
d_gene: TRBD2
abundance: NA
CDR3nt: TGCGCCAGCAGCCAAGCGGTAGCCGGGACTATCTACAATGAGCAGTTCTTC
CDR3aa: CASSQAVAGTIYNEQFF

v_gene: TRBV2
j_gene: TRBJ1-3
d_gene: NA
abundance: NA
CDR3nt: TGTGCCAGCAGTGTGTCCGTACGCGGAAACACCATATATTTT
CDR3aa: CASSVSVRGNTIYF

v_gene: TRBV11-3
j_gene: TRBJ2-7
d_gene: NA
abundance: NA
CDR3nt: TGTGCCAGCAGCTTAGATGGCAGCCCCTACGAGCAGTACTTC
CDR3aa: CASSLDGSPYEQYF

v_gene: TRBV4-3
j_gene: TRBJ2-7
d_gene: TRBD2
abundance: NA
CDR3nt: TGCGCCAGCAGCCAAGGCGGGGGCGAGCAGTACTTC
CDR3aa: CASSQGGGEQYF

v_gene: TRBV27
j_gene: TRBJ2-1
d_gene: TRBD2
abundance: NA
CDR3nt: TGTGCCACCTCCGTAGCGGGAAGCTCCTACAATGAGCAGTTCTTC
CDR3aa: CATSVAGSSYNEQFF

v_gene: TRBV11-2
j_gene: TRBJ1-1
d_gene: NA
abundance: NA
CDR3nt: TGTGCCAGCAGCTTGGGGGCGCGGGTTACTGAAGCTTTCTTT
CDR3aa: CASSLGARVTEAFF

v_gene: TRBV19
j_gene: TRBJ2-7
d_gene: NA
abundance: once
CDR3nt: TGTGCCAGTAGTATATCCGGGCACCGCAACTCCTACGAGCAGTACTTC
CDR3aa: CASSISGHRNSYEQYF

v_gene: TRBV19
j_gene: TRBJ1-1
d_gene: NA
abundance: few
CDR3nt: TGTGCCAGTAGCCCAGGCTTGAACACTGAAGCTTTCTTT
CDR3aa: CASSPGLNTEAFF

v_gene: TRBV11-2
j_gene: TRBJ2-7
d_gene: NA
abundance: NA
CDR3nt: TGTGCCAGCAGCTCCGCCGGCGGACCCGCCTACGAGCAGTACTTC
CDR3aa: CASSSAGGPAYEQYF

v_gene: TRBV6-1
j_gene: TRBJ2-7
d_gene: NA
abundance: NA
CDR3nt: TGTGCCACCGGGTCCGGGGTCTCCTACGAGCAGTACTTC
CDR3aa: CATGSGVSYEQYF

v_gene: TRBV7-9
j_gene: TRBJ1-5
d_gene: NA
abundance: NA
CDR3nt: TGTGCCAGCAGCTCCGACAATCAGCCCCAGCATTTT
CDR3aa: CASSSDNQPQHF

v_gene: TRBV19
j_gene: TRBJ1-5
d_gene: NA
abundance: NA
CDR3nt: TGTGCCAGTAGTATAGCGCCAGGGTCTAATCAGCCCCAGCATTTT
CDR3aa: CASSIAPGSNQPQHF

v_gene: TRBV11-2
j_gene: TRBJ1-2
d_gene: TRBD1
abundance: NA
CDR3nt: TGTGCCAGCAGCGACAGGGTCCGGTATGGCTACACCTTC
CDR3aa: CASSDRVRYGYTF

v_gene: TRBV19
j_gene: TRBJ2-2
d_gene: TRBD2
abundance: NA
CDR3nt: TGTGCCAGTAGTATAAATGCGGGACTAGCGGGAACGGGTACCGGGGAGCTGTTTTTT
CDR3aa: CASSINAGLAGTGTGELFF

v_gene: TRBV6-6
j_gene: TRBJ2-7
d_gene: TRBD2
abundance: NA
CDR3nt: TGTGCCAGCAGTTACTCTCGACTAGCGGGAGCCTACGAGCAGTACTTC
CDR3aa: CASSYSRLAGAYEQYF

v_gene: TRBV5-4
j_gene: TRBJ1-1
d_gene: NA
abundance: NA
CDR3nt: TGTGCCAGCAGCTTCGTCGGGGCCCCGGGGAACACTGAAGCTTTCTTT
CDR3aa: CASSFVGAPGNTEAFF

v_gene: TRBV15
j_gene: TRBJ2-7
d_gene: TRBD2
abundance: NA
CDR3nt: TGTGCCACCAGCAGAGATCGCGGGGGGGCTGGGGAGCAGTACTTC
CDR3aa: CATSRDRGGAGEQYF

v_gene: TRBV6-5
j_gene: TRBJ2-5
d_gene: NA
abundance: NA
CDR3nt: TGTGCCAGCAGTTACTCGGGGGGGCGTAGCGAGACCCAGTACTTC
CDR3aa: CASSYSGGRSETQYF

v_gene: TRBV5-1
j_gene: TRBJ1-4
d_gene: NA
abundance: NA
CDR3nt: TGCGCCAGCAGCTACCTGGACGGAACTAATGAAAAACTGTTTTTT
CDR3aa: CASSYLDGTNEKLFF

v_gene: TRBV4-1
j_gene: TRBJ1-4
d_gene: TRBD1
abundance: NA
CDR3nt: TGCGCCAGCAGCCAAGATAGGACAGGGGGTGAAAAACTGTTTTTT
CDR3aa: CASSQDRTGGEKLFF

v_gene: TRBV9
j_gene: TRBJ2-7
d_gene: TRBD1
abundance: NA
CDR3nt: TGTGCCAGCAGCTCCTTGGACAGGCCCTACGAGCAGTACTTC
CDR3aa: CASSSLDRPYEQYF

v_gene: TRBV7-8
j_gene: TRBJ2-7
d_gene: TRBD2
abundance: NA
CDR3nt: TGTGCCAGCAGCTTATCAGCGGGAGGGAGAGAGCAGTACTTC
CDR3aa: CASSLSAGGREQYF

v_gene: TRBV6-5
j_gene: TRBJ2-2
d_gene: NA
abundance: NA
CDR3nt: TGTGCCAGCAGTTTAGCGGGGGAGCTGTTTTTT
CDR3aa: CASSLAGELFF

v_gene: TRBV7-7
j_gene: TRBJ2-1
d_gene: TRBD2
abundance: NA
CDR3nt: TGTGCCAGCAGCTTAATTCCTGCTAGCGGGGGGTACAATGAGCAGTTCTTC
CDR3aa: CASSLIPASGGYNEQFF

v_gene: TRBV5-4
j_gene: TRBJ1-1
d_gene: NA
abundance: few
CDR3nt: TGTGCCAGCAGCTTGGGGGCAGAGGGAACTGAAGCTTTCTTT
CDR3aa: CASSLGAEGTEAFF

v_gene: TRBV10-3
j_gene: TRBJ2-5
d_gene: NA
abundance: NA
CDR3nt: TGTGCCATCAGTGACTCCAAGGGCCGACAAGAGACCCAGTACTTC
CDR3aa: CAISDSKGRQETQYF

v_gene: TRBV29-1
j_gene: TRBJ2-5
d_gene: NA
abundance: NA
CDR3nt: TGCAGCGTTGATGATTCTTTGGCGGGGGCTTACCAAGAGACCCAGTACTTC
CDR3aa: CSVDDSLAGAYQETQYF